The 26 T cell receptor beta chains reported below all come from one sample, sequenced in a study of T-cell memory formation after mild COVID-19. MiXCR, applied by TCRdb to the 5' RACE reads, yields one record per CDR3 protein. This sample has under 350,000 distinct CDR3 sequences, with under 20% found just once. Sequences were obtained from PBMCs or a T cell subset sorted from them (not recorded which). Every receptor here comes from a man between 18 and 35 years old who had mild COVID-19 (a few samples of this study predate the infection). Cell type and time point are not known.

In the case of this clonotype: A read error may be the cause here, since a much bigger clone is one base away. CDR3 sequence reads: CASSPEPSKETQYF. The CDR3 DNA reads TGTGCCAGCAGCCCCGAGCCCTCCAAAGAGACCCAGTACTTC. The gene calls are TRBV7-3 and TRBJ2-5; D uncertain. The germline gives CDR1 SGHTA, CDR2 FQGTGA. Trimming cost V 5 bases and J 3 bases, with 13 bases left between them. This CDR3 comprises 14 residues.

The chain recombines TRBV15 with TRBJ1-2; D unresolved. CDR1 and CDR2 (germline): LNHNV, YYDKDF (reference sequence). Trimming took 6 bases from V and 0 from J, leaving 14 bases between them. The CDR3 is made up of 15 amino acids. The CDR3 loop is CATSPDPLANYGYTF. Here the CDR3 DNA reads TGTGCCACCAGTCCCGACCCGTTAGCTAACTATGGCTACACCTTC.

The V call is TRBV6-5, the J call TRBJ2-7; TRBD1 matches 9 bases. CDR3 length equals 14 residues. The germline V gene has CDR1 MNHEY and CDR2 SVGAGI. The V segment lost 5 bases and the J segment 5 bases; nucleotides outside the gene matches: 7. The CDR3 is CASSAGTGSHEQYV. The CDR3 DNA reads TGTGCCAGCAGTGCCGGGACAGGGTCCCACGAGCAGTACGTC.

This clonotype was detected a few times. The chain employs TRBV5-1 and TRBJ2-3, with 7 bases fitting TRBD1. The germline gives CDR1 SGHRS, CDR2 YFSETQ. The CDR3 has 16 amino acids. Trimming at V came to 3 bases and at J to 1 base, leaving 8 bases not matched to a gene. The CDR3 DNA sequence: TGCGCCAGCAGCTCCTTTTTACAGGGGCGCACAGATACGCAGTATTTT. It specifies CASSSFLQGRTDTQYF.

The rearrangement uses TRBV7-9 and TRBJ1-5; D gene uncertain. This CDR3 contains 16 residues. V lost 9 bases to trimming and J lost 0 bases, with 18 bases between them. Germline CDR1 and CDR2: SEHNR and FQNEAQ (reference sequence). CDR3 amino acids: CASPEVRAFSNQPQHF. The CDR3 DNA reads as TGTGCCAGTCCGGAGGTGCGGGCGTTTAGCAATCAGCCCCAGCATTTT.

In its sample, this clonotype was seen once. The J gene is TRBJ2-1, the V gene TRBV5-1; D is unclear. The CDR3 is made up of 16 amino acids. CDR1 is SGHRS, CDR2 YFSETQ, per germline. V dropped 1 base and J dropped 3 bases, with 14 bases sitting between them. The chain's CDR3 is CASSLRGSGHYNEQFF. The CDR3 DNA is TGCGCCAGCAGCTTGAGAGGCTCGGGCCACTACAATGAGCAGTTCTTC.

This rearrangement joins TRBV12-3 or TRBV12-4 to TRBJ1-2; D not resolved. This CDR3 contains 13 residues. With 7 bases removed from V and 8 bases from J, the gap between germline ends came to 17 bases. As DNA, the CDR3 is TGTGCCAGCACCGCATATGGAGGGCTCGGCTACACCTTC. Its protein product is CASTAYGGLGYTF.

The chain employs TRBV7-2 and TRBJ2-3, with TRBD2 identical over 14 bases. Unmatched junction bases numbered 3, after V lost 1 base and J lost 6 bases. Germline CDR1 reads SGHTA; CDR2 reads FQGNSA. The CDR3 covers 16 residues. CDR3 loop: CASSLGRTSGGDTQYF. The CDR3 nucleotides read TGTGCCAGCAGCTTAGGAAGGACTAGCGGGGGGGATACGCAGTATTTT.

The sample holds a few counts of this clonotype. V usage is TRBV5-1 and J usage is TRBJ2-3; D may be TRBD2 (6 bases). This CDR3 is 13 amino acids long. CDR1 is SGHRS and CDR2 is YFSETQ in the germline V gene. Trimming stripped 3 bases from V and 5 bases from J, with 10 bases between. CDR3 coding DNA: TGCGCCAGCAGCTCACGGGAGAAAGATACGCAGTATTTT. Translating it yields CASSSREKDTQYF. Using reference TRBV5-1 and TRBJ2-3 for the parts outside the CDR3, the full variable domain is KAGVTQTPRYLIKTRGQQVTLSCSPISGHRSVSWYQQTPGQGLQFLFEYFSETQRNKGNFPGRFSGRQFSNSRSEMNVSTLELGDSALYLCASSSREKDTQYFGPGTRLTVL.

This chain uses TRBV7-9 with TRBJ2-4; D perhaps matches TRBD2 (7 bases). Trimming took 5 bases from V and 3 from J, leaving 20 bases between them. Looked up from germline, CDR1 is SEHNR and CDR2 is FQNEAQ (reference sequence). The CDR3 runs 17 residues. The CDR3 DNA reads TGTGCCAGCAGCCAGAGAGGGGGGGGCAGCGGCAAAAACATTCAGTACTTC. Residues: CASSQRGGGSGKNIQYF.

The chain combines TRBV6-2 or TRBV6-3 with TRBJ2-7, with TRBD2 identical over 8 bases. CDR1 is MNHEY and CDR2 is SVGEGT in the germline V gene. V shed 6 bases and J 5 bases; nucleotides not matched to a gene: 15. The CDR3 contains 16 residues. The CDR3 DNA reads as TGTGCCAGCAGAGGTGCTGGGGGGACTAGGTTCAACGAGCAGTACGTC. It yields the protein CASRGAGGTRFNEQYV.

This clonotype was seen a handful of times. The chain is built from TRBV6-6 and TRBJ1-5; 8 bases fit TRBD1. Trimming took 7 bases from V and 7 from J; bases not matched to a gene: 6. Germline V gene lookup returns CDR1 MNHNY and CDR2 SVGAGI (reference sequence). The CDR3 totals 13 residues. DNA for the CDR3: TGTGCCAGCAATCCGACAGGGGTCCAGCCCCAGCATTTT. It is translated as CASNPTGVQPQHF.

This clonotype was recorded a few times. V and J are TRBV6-5 and TRBJ2-1; the match to TRBD1 covers 10 bases. This CDR3 region has 14 residues. Germline-derived CDR1 and CDR2 are MNHEY and SVGAGI. Trimming at V came to 10 bases and at J to 6 bases, leaving 9 bases not matched to a gene. CDR3 coding DNA: TGTGCCATTTCGCCCGGGACAGGGGTCAATGAGCAGTTCTTC. It translates to CAISPGTGVNEQFF.

The chain links TRBV6-2 or TRBV6-3 to TRBJ2-5; D is possibly TRBD2 (5 bases). This CDR3 is built from 15 residues. The germline gives CDR1 MNHEY, CDR2 SVGEGT. The V gene lost 1 base and the J gene lost 5 bases, with 14 bases spanning the gap. DNA of the CDR3: TGTGCCAGCAGTTACTTCTCTACTAGTGTGGAGACCCAGTACTTC. This codes for CASSYFSTSVETQYF.

This clonotype was recorded a few times. The J gene is TRBJ1-2, the V gene TRBV3-1; D is uncertain. Germline CDR1 LGHDT, CDR2 YNNKEL (reference sequence). This CDR3 comprises 15 residues. V was shortened by 6 bases and J by 4 bases, with 18 bases between the two germline ends. CDR3 DNA sequence: TGTGCCAGCAGTCTACTACTGACTTCAGCCTATGGCTACACCTTC. Translation: CASSLLLTSAYGYTF.

The chain employs TRBV20-1 and TRBJ2-5; 7 bases fit TRBD2. Germline CDR1 DFQATT, CDR2 SNEGSKA (reference sequence). The CDR3 is made up of 15 amino acids. J was trimmed by 5 bases and V by 4 bases; bases with no gene match: 13. The CDR3 region is CSATPPAGLGETQYF. The CDR3 DNA reads as TGCAGTGCTACGCCCCCAGCGGGGCTTGGGGAGACCCAGTACTTC.

In this sample, this clonotype turned up a few times. The gene calls are TRBV5-1 and TRBJ1-1, with D possibly being TRBD1 (6 bases). Germline V gene lookup returns CDR1 SGHRS and CDR2 YFSETQ. V gave up 3 bases and J gave up 5 bases, with 17 bases separating them. The CDR3 length is 15 residues. Here the CDR3 DNA reads TGCGCCAGCAGCTGGGGACACCGGAGGTGGACTGAAGCTTTCTTT. It is translated as CASSWGHRRWTEAFF.

J is TRBJ2-3 and V is TRBV14; D tentatively fits TRBD1 or TRBD2 (5 bases each). The CDR3 runs 17 residues. Trimming cost V 4 bases and J 0 bases, with 17 bases left between them. Germline V gives CDR1 SGHDN, CDR2 FVKESK. The CDR3 sequence is CASSPFPGTVSTDTQYF. The CDR3 DNA reads TGTGCCAGCAGCCCTTTCCCCGGGACGGTGAGCACAGATACGCAGTATTTT.

The chain is built from TRBV20-1 and TRBJ2-5; D unresolved. Germline CDR1 DFQATT, CDR2 SNEGSKA (reference sequence). This CDR3 has 11 residues. CDR3 nucleotides: TGCAGCCTCCCCCGGTGGGAGACCCAGTACTTC. Its translation: CSLPRWETQYF.

This clonotype has at least ten counts. The rearrangement joins TRBV5-1 to TRBJ2-5, with D perhaps TRBD1 (6 bases). V lost 2 bases, J lost 5 bases, and 16 bases lay in between. The length of the CDR3 is 15 residues. Germline loops: CDR1 SGHRS, CDR2 YFSETQ. The CDR3 here is CASSLQGGSKETQYF. The DNA of the CDR3 is TGCGCCAGCAGCTTACAGGGTGGTTCCAAGGAGACCCAGTACTTC.

The chain has TRBV7-9 and TRBJ2-1; D perhaps matches TRBD2 (7 bases). V was shortened by 1 base and J by 11 bases, with 9 bases between the two germline ends. Germline V gives CDR1 SEHNR, CDR2 FQNEAQ (reference sequence). CDR3 length: 12 residues. As DNA, the CDR3 is TGTGCCAGCAGCTTAGAGGGGGGGAAGCAGTTCTTC. This codes for CASSLEGGKQFF.

This chain uses TRBV29-1 with TRBJ2-1; no firm D call. The CDR3 runs to 10 residues. The germline V gene has CDR1 SQVTM and CDR2 ANQGSEA. V gave up 7 bases and J gave up 4 bases, with 5 bases separating them. CDR3 coding DNA: TGCAGCGCCAGGTACAATGAGCAGTTCTTC. Protein sequence: CSARYNEQFF.

V usage is TRBV7-2 and J usage is TRBJ1-5, with D tentatively TRBD1 (5 bases). Germline CDR1 is SGHTA and CDR2 is FQGNSA. The V end was cut by 5 bases, the J end by 3 bases, with 26 bases between. The CDR3 is made up of 19 amino acids. CDR3 amino acids: CASSLLGAPGSNLNQPQHF. The CDR3 nucleotides read TGTGCCAGCAGCCTCCTAGGGGCCCCCGGGTCTAATCTCAATCAGCCCCAGCATTTT. Using reference TRBV7-2 and TRBJ1-5 for the parts outside the CDR3, the full variable domain is GAGVSQSPSNKVTEKGKDVELRCDPISGHTALYWYRQSLGQGLEFLIYFQGNSAPDKSGLPSDRFSAERTGGSVSTLTIQRTQQEDSAVYLCASSLLGAPGSNLNQPQHFGDGTRLSIL.

This clonotype was observed a few times. The chain is built from TRBV10-3 and TRBJ1-5; D is uncertain. Germline values: CDR1 ENHRY, CDR2 SYGVKD. The length of the CDR3 is 15 residues. The V end was cut by 3 bases, the J end by 0 bases, with 9 bases between. As DNA, the CDR3 is TGTGCCATCAGTGAAAACAGCATTAGCAATCAGCCCCAGCATTTT. Residues: CAISENSISNQPQHF.

This clonotype showed up just a few times. The chain joins TRBV7-9 to TRBJ2-2, with TRBD2 as a possible D gene (5 bases). The V gene's germline CDR1 is SEHNR and CDR2 FQNEAQ (reference sequence). V shed 5 bases and J shed 1 base, with 14 bases lying between them. The CDR3 sequence is 16 residues long. DNA of the CDR3: TGTGCCAGCAGCAAGATAGCGCTACTGAACACCGGGGAGCTGTTTTTT. It codes for CASSKIALLNTGELFF.

In this sample, this clonotype turned up once. J is TRBJ2-1 and V is TRBV2, with D tentatively TRBD2 (5 bases). This CDR3 has 13 residues. From germline, CDR1 is SNHLY and CDR2 FYNNEI. Deletions cut 7 bases from V and 4 bases from J, with 11 bases between. The CDR3 reads CASTPPGYNEQFF. DNA for the CDR3: TGTGCCAGCACCCCCCCGGGGTACAATGAGCAGTTCTTC.